The 12 T cell receptor beta chains below were found in one sample sequenced in a study of T cell repertoires in cytomegalovirus infection. TCRdb passed the reads through MiXCR, listing each CDR3 protein once. The sample lists tens of thousands of distinct CDR3 sequences, 20% to 25% seen once, with roughly 63% in the top ten. No antigens are known for them. The specimen comprised CD8+ T cells from cultured PBMCs, sampled from culture after CMV antigen stimulation. All receptors derive from a human donor in good health (CMV status not recorded). Some clones in this sample may be carry-over from other donors' samples.

The chain is built from TRBV20-1 and TRBJ2-5; 8 nucleotides line up with TRBD2. The V and J ends lost 0 bases and 0 bases, in that order; junction bases with no gene match: 12. The CDR3 runs to 18 residues. Germline-derived CDR1 and CDR2 are DFQATT and SNEGSKA (reference sequence). The CDR3 nucleotides read TGCAGTGCTAGAGACGTTCGGCGGGGGGTAGAAGACCAAGAGACCCAGTACTTC. This sequence encodes CSARDVRRGVEDQETQYF.

The V call is TRBV6-2 or TRBV6-3, the J call TRBJ2-7; a weak D match, TRBD2 (7 bases). Germline CDR1 and CDR2: MNHEY and SVGEGT. The CDR3 is 14 amino acids. Trimming left V 4 bases short and J 2 bases short, with 12 bases between. The CDR3 region is CASSWGGATYEQYF. DNA of the CDR3: TGTGCCAGCAGTTGGGGGGGCGCGACCTACGAGCAGTACTTC.

This clonotype was counted between two and nine times. The V and J genes are TRBV5-6 and TRBJ2-1, with TRBD2 identical over 14 bases. The germline V gene encodes CDR1 SGHDT and CDR2 YYEEEE. V lost 4 bases and J lost 7; bases outside the gene matches: 4. The CDR3 is made up of 15 amino acids. CDR3 loop: CASSGGLAGGNEQFF. The CDR3, as DNA: TGTGCCAGCAGCGGAGGACTAGCGGGGGGAAATGAGCAGTTCTTC.

This clonotype has at least ten counts. The rearrangement links TRBV5-6 to TRBJ2-3, with TRBD1 matching 10 bases. Germline V gene data show CDR1 as SGHDT and CDR2 as YYEEEE. CDR3 length: 15 residues. V lost 4 bases and J lost 4; bases outside the gene matches: 6. The CDR3 loop is CASSHRDRGPDTQYF. As DNA, the CDR3 is TGTGCCAGCAGCCACCGGGACAGGGGACCAGATACGCAGTATTTT.

This clonotype has a handful of counts. The chain employs TRBV6-2 or TRBV6-3 and TRBJ1-2; D not resolved. Germline CDR1 and CDR2: MNHEY and SVGEGT. This CDR3 region has 11 residues. V lost 10 bases, J lost 4 bases, and 10 bases lay in between. Here the CDR3 reads CATRYGYGYTF. The CDR3 DNA is TGTGCCACGCGGTACGGCTATGGCTACACCTTC.

The chain carries TRBV6-1 and TRBJ1-5; TRBD1 might be the D (6 bases). The germline gives CDR1 MNHNS, CDR2 SASEGT. The CDR3 spans 16 residues. V was cut by 2 bases and J by 2 bases, with 13 bases left in between. The CDR3, as DNA: TGTGCCAGCAGTGAAAGGCAGGGGAAGGGCAATCAGCCCCAGCATTTT. Its translation: CASSERQGKGNQPQHF.

This clonotype was seen at least ten times. This chain connects TRBV7-2 to TRBJ2-7; D remains ambiguous. The CDR3 sequence is 14 residues long. Germline V CDR1 and CDR2: SGHTA, FQGNSA. The V gene lost 3 bases and the J gene lost 2 bases, with 11 bases spanning the gap. DNA of the CDR3: TGTGCCAGCAGCTTTTACGGTCGAACCTACGAGCAGTACTTC. Residues: CASSFYGRTYEQYF.

The sample holds a few counts of this clonotype. The chain carries TRBV6-5 and TRBJ2-7; 7 nucleotides line up with TRBD1. Trimming removed 2 bases from V and 2 bases from J; junction bases left unmatched: 3. The CDR3 is made up of 14 amino acids. Germline CDR1 reads MNHEY; CDR2 reads SVGAGI. This chain's CDR3 is CASSYGQGAYEQYF. CDR3 nucleotides: TGTGCCAGCAGTTACGGCCAGGGGGCCTACGAGCAGTACTTC.

The chain carries TRBV7-2 and TRBJ2-7; 9 nucleotides match TRBD1. Trimming took 5 bases from V and 3 from J; bases not matched to a gene: 14. The CDR3 has 17 residues. CDR1 is SGHTA and CDR2 is FQGNSA in the germline V gene. This chain's CDR3 is CASSGRTGEGIYYEQYF. Written as DNA, the CDR3 is TGTGCCAGCAGCGGAAGGACAGGGGAGGGGATTTACTACGAGCAGTACTTC.

This chain uses TRBV7-2 with TRBJ1-1; D is perhaps TRBD1 (5 bases). V was trimmed by 6 bases and J by 0 bases, leaving 20 bases between them. The germline V gene encodes CDR1 SGHTA and CDR2 FQGNSA. This CDR3 contains 17 residues. CDR3 residues: CASSWGRGGLLNTEAFF. Written as DNA, the CDR3 is TGTGCCAGCAGTTGGGGCCGCGGAGGGCTATTGAACACTGAAGCTTTCTTT. Full variable domain (outside the CDR3, taken from reference TRBV7-2 and TRBJ1-1): GAGVSQSPSNKVTEKGKDVELRCDPISGHTALYWYRQSLGQGLEFLIYFQGNSAPDKSGLPSDRFSAERTGGSVSTLTIQRTQQEDSAVYLCASSWGRGGLLNTEAFFGQGTRLTVV.

CDR3 DNA: TGTGCCAGCAGCTTTTCCGGGGGGGCTTACAATGAGCAGTTCTTC. Translating it yields CASSFSGGAYNEQFF. The rearrangement joins TRBV7-9 to TRBJ2-1; 8 nucleotides align to TRBD2. This CDR3 spans 15 amino acids. V was clipped by 3 bases and J by 4 bases; unmatched bases: 5. Germline loops: CDR1 SEHNR, CDR2 FQNEAQ (reference sequence).

V is TRBV7-9 and J is TRBJ2-7; a possible D gene is TRBD2 (6 bases). Germline CDR1 SEHNR, CDR2 FQNEAQ (reference sequence). This CDR3 contains 12 residues. Trimming left V 7 bases short and J 4 bases short, with 11 bases between. CDR3 coding DNA: TGTGCCAGCAATGACCGGGGGTACGAGCAGTACTTC. Translating it yields CASNDRGYEQYF.